The next 7 T cell receptor beta chains were all read from a single sample in a study of blood T cell repertoires in COVID-19. Some clones are missing from TCRdb's copy, which holds only in-frame ones; the method was immunoSEQ multiplex PCR. The sample consists of almost 400,000 clones, roughly 88% of them appearing once. Sequencing input: PBMCs or T cells enriched from blood (not recorded which). These receptors were collected from a woman younger than 45 with acute COVID-19.

The chain is built from TRBV7-9 and TRBJ2-1, with D possibly being TRBD1 (6 bases). V was pared by 3 bases and J by 9 bases, with 9 bases between. CDR1 is SEHNR, CDR2 FQNEAQ, per germline (reference sequence). The CDR3 spans 12 residues. The CDR3 DNA follows: TGTGCCAGCAGCTTTGGGGGCCGTGAGCAGTTCTTC. It encodes CASSFGGREQFF.

The V and J genes are TRBV6-1 and TRBJ1-1, with TRBD1 matching 7 bases. The length of the CDR3 is 15 residues. V shed 2 bases and J 7 bases; nucleotides not matched to a gene: 10. Germline V gene data show CDR1 as MNHNS and CDR2 as SASEGT. As DNA, the CDR3 is TGTGCCAGCAGTGAATACCGTCCAGGGGGAAATGAAGCTTTCTTT. Its protein is CASSEYRPGGNEAFF.

The V gene is TRBV27, the J gene TRBJ1-1; 8 nucleotides match TRBD1. The CDR3 has 17 residues. Germline V gene sequence: CDR1 MNHEY, CDR2 SMNVEV (reference sequence). The V segment lost 3 bases and the J segment 5 bases; nucleotides outside the gene matches: 14. The CDR3 bases are TGTGCCAGCAGTTTGGGAACCACAGGGGGGTTTCGGACTGAAGCTTTCTTT. Translating gives CASSLGTTGGFRTEAFF.

The chain links TRBV6-5 to TRBJ2-7; 8 positions agree with TRBD2. Germline values: CDR1 MNHEY, CDR2 SVGAGI. The CDR3 is made up of 14 amino acids. With V trimmed by 4 bases and J by 3 bases, 5 bases remained unmatched. CDR3 DNA sequence: TGTGCCAGCAGTTCCCAGGGGACTAGCTACGAGCAGTACTTC. Translation gives CASSSQGTSYEQYF.

The chain couples TRBV6-5 to TRBJ1-3; 7 bases are a match to TRBD1. Germline CDR1 MNHEY, CDR2 SVGAGI. The V gene end was trimmed by 6 bases and the J gene end by 0 bases; junction bases not matched to a gene: 2. The CDR3 spans 14 residues. CDR3 loop: CASRDRRSGNTIYF. CDR3 sequence (DNA): TGTGCCAGCAGGGACAGGCGCTCTGGAAACACCATATATTTT.

The chain joins TRBV10-2 to TRBJ2-5, with TRBD1 matching over 10 bases. V gave up 7 bases and J gave up 4 bases; unmatched junction bases: 6. The CDR3 is 14 residues long. Germline V CDR1 and CDR2: WSHSY, SAAADI. CDR3 in amino acids: CASKRTGGGETQYF. In DNA form, the CDR3 reads TGCGCCAGCAAAAGGACAGGGGGGGGAGAGACCCAGTACTTC.

This CDR3 reads CSASRRESSYNSPLHF. CDR3 in DNA: TGCAGTGCTAGTCGGCGGGAAAGCTCCTATAATTCACCCCTCCACTTT. The chain links TRBV20-1 to TRBJ1-6, with D uncertain. The germline V gene encodes CDR1 DFQATT and CDR2 SNEGSKA (reference sequence). V was clipped by 3 bases and J by 0 bases, with 12 bases between them. The CDR3 has 16 amino acids.